The present T cell receptor (beta chain) was sequenced within a study of T cells in Graves' hyperthyroidism and ophthalmopathy. The CDR3 has 15 residues. Trimming cost V 8 bases and J 0 bases, with 16 bases left between them. TCR beta CDR3 regions were amplified from RNA. TCR CDR3 underwent first-round RT-PCR with the HTBI primer set. Each CDR3 protein gets one entry after TCRdb re-called the multiplex PCR reads with MiXCR. The table has 350,000 or so distinct CDR3 sequences, about a sixth seen once. This clonotype was counted ten times or more. Its antigen is still unknown. Study-wide results and caveats: Among thyroid clonotypes expanded above 0.001, most also appeared in blood. Before onset, by a median of about seven months, the model predicted ophthalmopathy.

The diagnostic basis comprised clinical symptoms, serum thyroxine and TRAb, thyroid ultrasound and orbital computed tomography. This rearrangement joins TRBV12-3 or TRBV12-4 to TRBJ1-1; unclear D gene. This clonotype was obtained from a woman aged 40 to 50 with Graves' ophthalmopathy. Specimen: blood. In DNA, the CDR3 is TGTGCCAGCCGATTTGGGTGGCATCTGAACACTGAAGCTTTCTTT. It codes for CASRFGWHLNTEAFF.